The 27 T cell receptor beta chains listed next were all sequenced from one sample in a study of beta chain features in type 1 diabetes. Findings and caveats of the study: Researchers report that Type 1 diabetes patients had moderately but significantly shorter TCRB CDR3s across all four CD4+ subsets.

The isolated RNA, all of it, was reverse transcribed, so expressed TCRB transcripts were what got sequenced. Assay: immunoSEQ multiplex PCR; the TCRdb copy retains only in-frame clones and omits some. This sample has 600,000 to 700,000 clones, with around 15% found just once. These TCRs' antigens remain unknown. The sample consisted of naive CD4+ T cells from blood. All receptors come from a man younger than 35 with type 1 diabetes.

The chain recombines TRBV5-1 with TRBJ2-1, with a possible D match to TRBD2 (5 bases). The CDR3 sequence is 15 residues long. V gave up 4 bases and J gave up 3 bases, with 14 bases separating them. Germline V gene data show CDR1 as SGHRS and CDR2 as YFSETQ. The CDR3 protein is CASSPAAANYNEQFF. The CDR3 nucleotides read TGCGCCAGCAGCCCAGCGGCAGCGAACTACAATGAGCAGTTCTTC.

The rearrangement links TRBV5-6 to TRBJ2-3; D remains unclear. Germline V gives CDR1 SGHDT, CDR2 YYEEEE. The V end lost 0 bases, the J end lost 0 bases, and 8 bases lay between the germline ends. CDR3 length: 15 residues. CDR3 bases: TGTGCCAGCAGCTTGGTACAGATCAGCACAGATACGCAGTATTTT. Its protein product is CASSLVQISTDTQYF.

This clone was seen more than once but under ten times. The chain links TRBV28 to TRBJ2-7; 10 positions agree with TRBD1. Germline values: CDR1 MDHEN, CDR2 SYDVKM. Trimming cost V 4 bases and J 3 bases; bases outside gene matches: 3. The CDR3 spans 14 residues. This CDR3 reads CASSSGQGDYEQYF. The CDR3 coding sequence is TGTGCCAGCAGTTCCGGACAGGGGGACTACGAGCAGTACTTC.

This clone came up a few times. The chain couples TRBV2 to TRBJ1-1; D unclear. Trimming cost V 0 bases and J 3 bases, with 8 bases left between them. The CDR3 consists of 14 residues. CDR1 and CDR2 from the germline V gene are SNHLY and FYNNEI. CDR3 residues: CASSEASGHTEAFF. The CDR3 DNA reads TGTGCCAGCAGTGAAGCCAGTGGACACACTGAAGCTTTCTTT.

V gene TRBV29-1 combines with J gene TRBJ1-1; no clear D. The CDR3 runs 14 residues. V was clipped by 2 bases and J by 0 bases, with 10 bases between them. Per the germline V gene, CDR1 is SQVTM and CDR2 is ANQGSEA. The CDR3, as DNA: TGCAGCGTTGAATTTCGGCTGCTGAACACTGAAGCTTTCTTT. It translates to CSVEFRLLNTEAFF.

This clone has a handful of counts. The V gene is TRBV18, the J gene TRBJ1-5, with D perhaps matching TRBD1 (5 bases). Germline CDR1 reads KGHSH; CDR2 reads LQKENI. The CDR3 has 18 amino acids. The V and J ends lost 4 bases and 1 base respectively, with 20 bases between them. DNA for the CDR3: TGTGCCAGCTCACAGGGCTTTGGAGGGGCGCGGAGCAATCAGCCCCAGCATTTT. As protein: CASSQGFGGARSNQPQHF. Looking up the rest from reference TRBV18 and TRBJ1-5 gives the full variable domain: NAGVMQNPRHLVRRRGQEARLRCSPMKGHSHVYWYRQLPEEGLKFMVYLQKENIIDESGMPKERFSAEFPKEGPSILRIQQVVRGDSAAYFCASSQGFGGARSNQPQHFGDGTRLSIL.

This clone has just a few counts. The gene calls are TRBV7-7 and TRBJ1-4, with D uncertain. V dropped 2 bases and J dropped 0 bases, with 7 bases sitting between them. Germline values: CDR1 SSHAT, CDR2 FNYEAQ (reference sequence). CDR3 size: 15 residues. In nucleotides, the CDR3 is TGTGCCAGCAGCTTATCGGCGTCAACTAATGAAAAACTGTTTTTT. This sequence encodes CASSLSASTNEKLFF.

The rearrangement uses TRBV7-8 and TRBJ2-1, with unresolved D. Trimming left V 5 bases short and J 9 bases short, with 17 bases between. The CDR3 is made up of 14 amino acids. CDR1 is SGHVS and CDR2 is FQNEAQ in the germline V gene. In nucleotides, the CDR3 is TGTGCCAGCAGCGCTACGTTAGGGTATACTGAGCAGTTCTTC. It is translated as CASSATLGYTEQFF.

This clone was picked up a small number of times. J is TRBJ1-5 and V is TRBV7-2; 9 positions match TRBD1. The CDR3 contains 15 residues. Looked up from germline, CDR1 is SGHTA and CDR2 is FQGNSA. V was pared by 1 base and J by 5 bases, with 3 bases of the junction left unmatched. CDR3 in DNA: TGTGCCAGCAGCTTAGAGGGGACAGGGTATCAGCCCCAGCATTTT. Its protein product is CASSLEGTGYQPQHF.

Comment on this clone: This CDR3 is also generated by other DNA sequences in the sample. This sequence joins TRBV27 and TRBJ2-5; no clear D. Germline-derived CDR1 and CDR2 are MNHEY and SMNVEV (reference sequence). Trimming took 0 bases from V and 2 from J, leaving 4 bases between them. This CDR3 region has 13 residues. The CDR3 protein is CASSLSRQETQYF. Written as DNA, the CDR3 is TGTGCCAGCAGTTTATCAAGGCAAGAGACCCAGTACTTC.

The gene calls are TRBV9 and TRBJ1-1; no clear D gene. V lost 3 bases, J lost 0 bases, and 15 bases lay in between. CDR3 length equals 16 residues. The germline V gene has CDR1 SGDLS and CDR2 YYNGEE. The chain's CDR3 is CASSAPKNLVNTEAFF. The CDR3 bases are TGTGCCAGCAGCGCACCGAAAAACCTTGTGAACACTGAAGCTTTCTTT. Together with reference TRBV9 and TRBJ1-1, the CDR3 gives the full variable domain: DSGVTQTPKHLITATGQRVTLRCSPRSGDLSVYWYQQSLDQGLQFLIQYYNGEERAKGNILERFSAQQFPDLHSELNLSSLELGDSALYFCASSAPKNLVNTEAFFGQGTRLTVV.

The chain carries TRBV2 and TRBJ1-1; D is undetermined. Germline CDR1 SNHLY, CDR2 FYNNEI. Between the trimmed V and J ends, which lost 6 bases and 1 base, there was a span of 9 bases. This CDR3 is 13 amino acids long. In DNA form, the CDR3 reads TGTGCCAGCAGAGTCGATTCGAACACTGAAGCTTTCTTT. The encoded protein is CASRVDSNTEAFF. Drawing the rest from reference TRBV2 and TRBJ1-1, the complete variable domain is EPEVTQTPSHQVTQMGQEVILRCVPISNHLYFYWYRQILGQKVEFLVSFYNNEISEKSEIFDDQFSVERPDGSNFTLKIRSTKLEDSAMYFCASRVDSNTEAFFGQGTRLTVV.

The chain joins TRBV30 to TRBJ1-1; possible D gene TRBD1, 5 bases. This CDR3 region has 14 residues. Per the germline V gene, CDR1 is GTSNPN and CDR2 is SVGIG (reference sequence). Trimming cost V 0 bases and J 1 base, with 9 bases left between them. Written as DNA, the CDR3 is TGTGCCTGGAGTGTACAGGTACCGAACACTGAAGCTTTCTTT. Its translation is CAWSVQVPNTEAFF.

This chain links TRBV27 with TRBJ2-1, with a possible D match to TRBD2 (6 bases). The CDR3 consists of 14 residues. The germline V and J ends were trimmed by 8 bases and 8 bases, with 19 bases remaining between them. Germline lookup yields CDR1 MNHEY and CDR2 SMNVEV (reference sequence). CDR3: CASVAGKGTHEQFF. CDR3 nucleotide sequence: TGTGCCAGCGTGGCAGGGAAGGGGACTCATGAGCAGTTCTTC.

This clone has just a few counts. V usage is TRBV6-5 and J usage is TRBJ1-1, with 9 bases lining up with TRBD1. The CDR3 extends over 16 amino acids. The germline CDR1 and CDR2 sequences are MNHEY and SVGAGI. J lost 1 base, V lost 4 bases, and 7 bases had no gene match. The CDR3 here is CASSSGTGKGNTEAFF. The DNA of the CDR3 is TGTGCCAGCAGTTCCGGGACAGGGAAAGGGAACACTGAAGCTTTCTTT.

The chain uses TRBV6-1 and TRBJ1-2; TRBD1 agrees at 10 bases. Germline lookup yields CDR1 MNHNS and CDR2 SASEGT. Unmatched junction bases numbered 12, after V lost 6 bases and J lost 8 bases. The CDR3 consists of 15 residues. As DNA, the CDR3 is TGTGCCAGCAGCCCAACCGGGACAGGGGATAACGGCTACACCTTC. Residues: CASSPTGTGDNGYTF.

This rearrangement joins TRBV13 to TRBJ1-4; D not certain. The CDR3 covers 12 residues. V dropped 5 bases and J dropped 5 bases, with 6 bases sitting between them. The germline gives CDR1 PRHDT, CDR2 FYEKMQ (reference sequence). CDR3 in DNA: TGTGCCAGCAGCCGTGGGAATGAAAAACTGTTTTTT. It encodes CASSRGNEKLFF.

The chain links TRBV6-1 to TRBJ1-1, with D unresolved. Deletions cut 2 bases from V and 7 bases from J, with 5 bases between. CDR3 size: 11 residues. Germline V gene sequence: CDR1 MNHNS, CDR2 SASEGT. This chain's CDR3 is CASSELREAFF. The CDR3 coding sequence is TGTGCCAGCAGTGAATTGCGTGAAGCTTTCTTT.

This clone has more than one count but fewer than ten. The identical CDR3 is also encoded by other nucleotide sequences in the sample. This chain's CDR3 is CASSPGTENYGYTF. The CDR3 nucleotides are TGTGCCAGCTCACCCGGGACAGAAAACTATGGCTACACCTTC. The chain is built from TRBV18 and TRBJ1-2; TRBD1 matches at 7 bases. V shed 3 bases and J 2 bases; nucleotides not matched to a gene: 3. This CDR3 comprises 14 residues. Germline values: CDR1 KGHSH, CDR2 LQKENI.

This clone was detected only a few times. Other DNA sequences from this sample encode an identical CDR3 as well. The chain carries TRBV20-1 and TRBJ1-4; D call uncertain. The germline V gene encodes CDR1 DFQATT and CDR2 SNEGSKA (reference sequence). The V gene lost 4 bases and the J gene lost 8 bases, with 5 bases spanning the gap. The CDR3 has 10 residues. CDR3 sequence: CSAMEEKLFF. For the CDR3, the DNA is TGCAGTGCTATGGAAGAAAAACTGTTTTTT.

The sample holds a few counts of this clone. This chain joins TRBV7-6 and TRBJ2-5; tentative D call: TRBD2 (5 bases). V shed 2 bases and J shed 5 bases, with 18 bases lying between them. The germline CDR1 and CDR2 sequences are SGHVS and FNYEAQ. There are 16 residues in the CDR3. The CDR3 DNA follows: TGTGCCAGCAGCTTACTTGGGTTCGGGGAAATGGAGACCCAGTACTTC. This encodes CASSLLGFGEMETQYF. The full variable domain, with the rest looked up from reference TRBV7-6 and TRBJ2-5, is GAGVSQSPRYKVTKRGQDVALRCDPISGHVSLYWYRQALGQGPEFLTYFNYEAQQDKSGLPNDRFSAERPEGSISTLTIQRTEQRDSAMYRCASSLLGFGEMETQYFGPGTRLLVL.

This clone was seen more than once but under ten times. The chain couples TRBV30 to TRBJ1-2; unclear D gene. V was clipped by 3 bases and J by 0 bases, with 11 bases between them. Germline lookup yields CDR1 GTSNPN and CDR2 SVGIG (reference sequence). This CDR3 has 14 residues. CDR3 nucleotides: TGTGCCTGGAGGCCCCAGGATCCTAACTATGGCTACACCTTC. It is translated as CAWRPQDPNYGYTF.

This clone was detected only a few times. This chain uses TRBV30 with TRBJ1-1, with no clear D. Trimming shortened V by 7 bases and J by 0 bases, and 15 bases separated the two germline ends. Germline V lookup: CDR1 GTSNPN, CDR2 SVGIG (reference sequence). CDR3 length: 14 residues. The CDR3 DNA sequence: TGTGCCTCAACATTCGGATCCCTGAACACTGAAGCTTTCTTT. It translates to CASTFGSLNTEAFF.

This clone has more than one count but fewer than ten. The sample contains more than one DNA sequence encoding this CDR3. The rearrangement links TRBV5-1 to TRBJ1-1; D might be TRBD1 (5 bases). This CDR3 is built from 15 residues. The germline V gene has CDR1 SGHRS and CDR2 YFSETQ. Trimming took off 2 bases at V and 4 bases at J, with 15 bases between the two ends. CDR3 sequence: CASSLSGQGGTEAFF. CDR3 nucleotide sequence: TGCGCCAGCAGCTTATCTGGGCAGGGCGGCACTGAAGCTTTCTTT.

This clone was detected only a few times. This rearrangement joins TRBV10-2 to TRBJ2-2; no reliable D call. Between the trimmed V and J ends, which lost 5 bases and 7 bases, there was a span of 8 bases. The CDR3 totals 12 residues. CDR1 and CDR2 (germline): WSHSY, SAAADI. The CDR3 sequence is CASSKLYGELFF. In DNA form, the CDR3 reads TGCGCCAGCAGTAAACTTTACGGGGAGCTGTTTTTT.

This clone was seen a handful of times. The genes are TRBV19 and TRBJ1-1; D is perhaps TRBD1 (5 bases). The ends were cut back, 4 bases at V and 3 bases at J, with 12 bases in the middle. Germline lookup yields CDR1 LNHDA and CDR2 SQIVND (reference sequence). The CDR3 has 14 amino acids. CDR3 residues: CASSTQGMDTEAFF. The DNA for the CDR3 is TGTGCCAGTAGTACCCAGGGTATGGACACTGAAGCTTTCTTT.

Only one count was recorded for this clone. The CDR3 coding sequence is TGTGCCAGCAGCTTAGCGATGGGGAGTGGGGCCAACGTCCTGACTTTC. This translates into CASSLAMGSGANVLTF. The V and J genes are TRBV7-2 and TRBJ2-6, with D tentatively TRBD2 (5 bases). This CDR3 contains 16 residues. V lost 0 bases and J lost 3, with 9 bases in between. The germline V gene has CDR1 SGHTA and CDR2 FQGNSA. The full variable domain, in which reference TRBV7-2 and TRBJ2-6 provide the parts outside the CDR3, is GAGVSQSPSNKVTEKGKDVELRCDPISGHTALYWYRQSLGQGLEFLIYFQGNSAPDKSGLPSDRFSAERTGGSVSTLTIQRTQQEDSAVYLCASSLAMGSGANVLTFGAGSRLTVL.